Listed here are 9 T cell receptor beta chains from one sample, sequenced in a study of cytotoxic CD8 clonotypes in ibrutinib-treated CLL. TCRdb's copy holds only in-frame clones and misses some; the assay was immunoSEQ multiplex PCR. The top ten clones hold about 24% of a sample with roughly 53,000 clones, 50% to 70% of them seen once. Material: PBMCs, obtained at disease progression, from a patient treated with ibrutinib. The receptors stem from a human donor with chronic lymphocytic leukemia.

The chain recombines TRBV18 with TRBJ2-7; TRBD1 might be the D (6 bases). The CDR3 runs 15 residues. V was shortened by 3 bases and J by 7 bases, with 19 bases between the two germline ends. The V gene's germline CDR1 is KGHSH and CDR2 LQKENI. The CDR3 protein is CASSPNRVRLQEQYF. The CDR3 nucleotides read TGTGCCAGCTCACCTAACAGGGTTCGGCTACAGGAGCAGTACTTC. Combining the CDR3 with reference TRBV18 and TRBJ2-7 gives the whole variable domain NAGVMQNPRHLVRRRGQEARLRCSPMKGHSHVYWYRQLPEEGLKFMVYLQKENIIDESGMPKERFSAEFPKEGPSILRIQQVVRGDSAAYFCASSPNRVRLQEQYFGPGTRLTVT.

This rearrangement joins TRBV2 to TRBJ1-1; the D is unclear. Germline CDR1 is SNHLY and CDR2 is FYNNEI. This CDR3 comprises 11 residues. V was cut by 2 bases and J by 10 bases, with 8 bases left in between. The CDR3 spells CASSETSVAFF. The CDR3 region has the DNA TGTGCCAGCAGTGAAACTTCTGTAGCTTTCTTT.

V gene TRBV6-5 combines with J gene TRBJ1-2; perhaps TRBD1 as D (5 bases). The germline V and J ends were trimmed by 2 bases and 7 bases, with 11 bases remaining between them. From germline, CDR1 is MNHEY and CDR2 SVGAGI. This CDR3 is built from 13 residues. The CDR3 is CASSYVPRAGYTF. The CDR3 nucleotides read TGTGCCAGCAGTTACGTTCCCAGGGCTGGCTACACCTTC.

The chain is built from TRBV5-1 and TRBJ2-5, with a weak D call TRBD2 (6 bases). The CDR3 is made up of 13 amino acids. Deletions cut 4 bases from V and 3 bases from J, with 10 bases between. CDR1 and CDR2 from the germline V gene are SGHRS and YFSETQ. Here the CDR3 reads CASSASGEETQYF. The CDR3 DNA follows: TGCGCCAGCAGCGCCTCGGGGGAAGAGACCCAGTACTTC.

This chain uses TRBV5-1 with TRBJ1-2, with 7 bases lining up with TRBD1. The CDR3 runs to 13 residues. The V gene end was trimmed by 4 bases and the J gene end by 8 bases; junction bases not matched to a gene: 8. CDR1 is SGHRS and CDR2 is YFSETQ in the germline V gene. This CDR3 is CASSPGTVPGYTF. In DNA form, the CDR3 reads TGCGCCAGCAGCCCCGGGACAGTTCCAGGCTACACCTTC.

The chain uses TRBV28 and TRBJ1-1, with D unclear. Germline V gives CDR1 MDHEN, CDR2 SYDVKM. The CDR3 is made up of 19 amino acids. Trimming shortened V by 6 bases and J by 0 bases, and 26 bases separated the two germline ends. In nucleotides, the CDR3 is TGTGCCAGCAGCCCTCGGGAACGCATCCAGCGTGAATTGAACACTGAAGCTTTCTTT. As protein: CASSPRERIQRELNTEAFF. The variable domain in full, completed from reference TRBV28 and TRBJ1-1, reads DVKVTQSSRYLVKRTGEKVFLECVQDMDHENMFWYRQDPGLGLRLIYFSYDVKMKEKGDIPEGYSVSREKKERFSLILESASTNQTSMYLCASSPRERIQRELNTEAFFGQGTRLTVV.

Concerning this clone itself: This CDR3 is also generated by other DNA sequences in the sample. The rearrangement joins TRBV7-9 to TRBJ2-2, with 8 nucleotides matching TRBD2. With V trimmed by 2 bases and J by 2 bases, 4 bases remained unmatched. In germline, CDR1 is SEHNR, CDR2 FQNEAQ (reference sequence). The CDR3 spans 16 residues. Here the CDR3 DNA reads TGTGCCAGCAGCTTATTGGCGGGGGGAAACACCGGGGAGCTGTTTTTT. This gives the protein CASSLLAGGNTGELFF.

V gene TRBV6-1 combines with J gene TRBJ2-4; unclear D gene. V lost 6 bases and J 5 bases, leaving 14 bases between the germline ends. The CDR3 consists of 14 residues. CDR1 MNHNS and CDR2 SASEGT come from the germline V gene. CDR3: CASRLHVRENIQYF. CDR3 nucleotides: TGTGCCAGCAGACTACACGTTAGGGAAAACATTCAGTACTTC.

This chain uses TRBV7-2 with TRBJ2-1; TRBD2 aligns across 9 bases. V shed 2 bases, J shed 13 bases, and the junction held 9 bases outside the gene matches. Looked up from germline, CDR1 is SGHTA and CDR2 is FQGNSA. The CDR3 length is 14 residues. The CDR3 loop reads CASSLSREGQGQFF. The CDR3 bases are TGTGCCAGCAGCTTATCGCGGGAGGGCCAAGGACAGTTCTTC. Together with reference TRBV7-2 and TRBJ2-1, the CDR3 gives the full variable domain: GAGVSQSPSNKVTEKGKDVELRCDPISGHTALYWYRQSLGQGLEFLIYFQGNSAPDKSGLPSDRFSAERTGGSVSTLTIQRTQQEDSAVYLCASSLSREGQGQFFGPGTRLTVL.